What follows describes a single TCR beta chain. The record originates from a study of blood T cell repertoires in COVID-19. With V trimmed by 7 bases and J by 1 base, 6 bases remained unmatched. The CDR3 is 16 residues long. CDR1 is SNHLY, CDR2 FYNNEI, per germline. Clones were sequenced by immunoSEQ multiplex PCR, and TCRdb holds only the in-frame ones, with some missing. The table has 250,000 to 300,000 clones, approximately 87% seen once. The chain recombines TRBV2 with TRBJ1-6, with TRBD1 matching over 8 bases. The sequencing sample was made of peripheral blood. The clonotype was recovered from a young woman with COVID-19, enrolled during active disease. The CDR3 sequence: CASTADRGSYNSPLHF. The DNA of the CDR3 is TGTGCCAGCACTGCTGACAGGGGTTCCTATAATTCACCCCTCCACTTT.